The clone carrying this T cell receptor delta chain has only a few counts. TCRdb reanalyzed the reads using CATT. The sample has 950 to 1,500 delta-chain clones; 0.9% to 1.3% are singletons. The data stem from a study of gamma-delta chains in newborns, infants, children. The wider study: Microbial exposure reportedly drives polyclonal innate γδ T cell expansion after birth.

CDR3 length equals 17 residues. The germline V and J ends were trimmed by 6 bases and 3 bases, with 25 bases remaining between them. CDR1 GEAIGNYY and CDR2 EKD come from the germline V gene. This receptor was taken from a child in good health. What was sequenced was blood. This sequence joins TRDV2 and TRDJ1; tentatively, D is TRDD3 (6 bases). The CDR3 bases are TGTGCCTGTACCGCCTTGGGGATTAGTTTGGGTCCCGATAAACTCATCTTT. Its protein is CACTALGISLGPDKLIF.